The 32 T cell receptor beta chains given below trace back to one sample, sequenced in a study of blood T cell repertoires in COVID-19. Repertoires were generated with immunoSEQ multiplex PCR, while TCRdb's copy carries only in-frame clones and drops some. The sample records some 150,000 clones, roughly 89% being singletons. Input material: peripheral blood. Source of these receptors: a woman aged 55-69 years who had recovered from COVID-19.

The chain links TRBV10-3 to TRBJ2-3; D gene uncertain. Germline V gene sequence: CDR1 ENHRY, CDR2 SYGVKD. V was trimmed by 7 bases and J by 1 base, leaving 9 bases between them. This CDR3 is built from 13 residues. CDR3 amino acids: CAINTGGTDTQYF. The CDR3 DNA follows: TGTGCCATCAACACGGGTGGCACAGATACGCAGTATTTT.

The chain couples TRBV30 to TRBJ1-5; D gene unclear. The germline V and J ends were trimmed by 3 bases and 4 bases, with 13 bases remaining between them. CDR1 is GTSNPN and CDR2 is SVGIG in the germline V gene (reference sequence). The CDR3 spans 14 residues. The CDR3 region is CAWSKSTRNQPQHF. The CDR3 bases are TGTGCCTGGAGCAAATCAACAAGAAATCAGCCCCAGCATTTT.

J is TRBJ1-2 and V is TRBV6-5; D is uncertain. Per germline, CDR1 MNHEY and CDR2 SVGAGI. The V and J ends lost 6 bases and 9 bases respectively, with 17 bases between them. This CDR3 is built from 13 residues. As DNA, the CDR3 is TGTGCCAGCAGCTCCCATGGGCGCCCGAGCTACACCTTC. It yields the protein CASSSHGRPSYTF.

V usage is TRBV27 and J usage is TRBJ2-6; a weak D match, TRBD1 (6 bases). Germline V gene sequence: CDR1 MNHEY, CDR2 SMNVEV (reference sequence). This CDR3 comprises 16 residues. Trimming took 8 bases from V and 4 from J, leaving 18 bases between them. The CDR3 sequence: CASAKQTGNGANVLTF. DNA for the CDR3: TGTGCCAGCGCGAAACAAACAGGGAACGGGGCCAACGTCCTGACTTTC.

This clone has only one observation. The chain is built from TRBV5-1 and TRBJ2-2; no firm D call. CDR3 size: 15 residues. With 1 base removed from V and 2 bases from J, the gap between germline ends came to 9 bases. Germline V CDR1 and CDR2: SGHRS, YFSETQ. CDR3 nucleotide sequence: TGCGCCAGCAGCTTGTTCGAGGCTAACACCGGGGAGCTGTTTTTT. It yields the protein CASSLFEANTGELFF. Looking up the rest from reference TRBV5-1 and TRBJ2-2 gives the full variable domain: KAGVTQTPRYLIKTRGQQVTLSCSPISGHRSVSWYQQTPGQGLQFLFEYFSETQRNKGNFPGRFSGRQFSNSRSEMNVSTLELGDSALYLCASSLFEANTGELFFGEGSRLTVL.

The chain combines TRBV13 with TRBJ2-1; 7 bases map to TRBD2. The CDR3 consists of 16 residues. The ends lost 0 bases at V and 3 bases at J; junction bases unmatched: 5. Germline V gene data show CDR1 as PRHDT and CDR2 as FYEKMQ (reference sequence). This chain's CDR3 is CASSLGALAVYNEQFF. The CDR3 DNA sequence: TGTGCCAGCAGCTTAGGTGCGCTAGCGGTCTACAATGAGCAGTTCTTC.

The chain uses TRBV18 and TRBJ2-2, with D possibly matching TRBD1 (6 bases). CDR3 length: 15 amino acids. Germline values: CDR1 KGHSH, CDR2 LQKENI. V lost 5 bases, J lost 4 bases, and 14 bases lay in between. CDR3: CASSAQGSGTGELFF. CDR3 DNA sequence: TGTGCCAGCTCAGCGCAGGGGTCTGGCACCGGGGAGCTGTTTTTT. The full variable domain, in which reference TRBV18 and TRBJ2-2 provide the parts outside the CDR3, is NAGVMQNPRHLVRRRGQEARLRCSPMKGHSHVYWYRQLPEEGLKFMVYLQKENIIDESGMPKERFSAEFPKEGPSILRIQQVVRGDSAAYFCASSAQGSGTGELFFGEGSRLTVL.

Only one count was recorded for this clone. The genes are TRBV6-5 and TRBJ2-5, with D maybe TRBD2 (6 bases). CDR1 and CDR2 (germline): MNHEY, SVGAGI. This CDR3 region has 15 residues. Trimming left V 2 bases short and J 5 bases short, with 15 bases between. CDR3 sequence reads: CASSYRGDVRETQYF. The CDR3 DNA is TGTGCCAGCAGTTACCGCGGGGATGTGCGGGAGACCCAGTACTTC.

This chain links TRBV30 with TRBJ2-7, with TRBD2 as a possible D gene (5 bases). The CDR3 length is 12 residues. Germline-derived CDR1 and CDR2 are GTSNPN and SVGIG (reference sequence). The ends were cut back, 5 bases at V and 5 bases at J, with 13 bases in the middle. The DNA for the CDR3 is TGTGCCTGGGGTCCCTCCGGGAACGAGCAGTACTTC. It yields the protein CAWGPSGNEQYF.

The chain combines TRBV7-9 with TRBJ2-3, with D possibly TRBD2 on 7 matching bases. This CDR3 has 17 amino acids. Germline values: CDR1 SEHNR, CDR2 FQNEAQ (reference sequence). V gave up 6 bases and J gave up 5 bases, with 24 bases separating them. In nucleotides, the CDR3 is TGTGCCAGCAGACCGCCCGGAGTGGCGGGGGCTGGAGATACGCAGTATTTT. Protein product: CASRPPGVAGAGDTQYF.

The V call is TRBV12-3 or TRBV12-4, the J call TRBJ1-5; D is uncertain. The CDR3 sequence is 12 residues long. The V end was cut by 6 bases, the J end by 3 bases, with 6 bases between. As DNA, the CDR3 is TGTGCCAGCAGGCGTGTCAATCAGCCCCAGCATTTT. Its translation: CASRRVNQPQHF.

This clone was detected a few times. This chain connects TRBV7-2 to TRBJ1-2; TRBD1 aligns across 9 bases. Germline CDR1 and CDR2: SGHTA and FQGNSA. The CDR3 is made up of 14 amino acids. V dropped 4 bases and J dropped 4; count of bases not matched to a gene: 4. CDR3 region: CASSSDRGRYGYTF. Here the CDR3 DNA reads TGTGCCAGCAGCTCGGACAGGGGACGCTATGGCTACACCTTC.

The gene calls are TRBV18 and TRBJ2-3; 10 bases line up with TRBD2. The CDR3 covers 17 residues. Trimming cost V 0 bases and J 1 base; bases outside gene matches: 4. Germline assignment: CDR1 KGHSH and CDR2 LQKENI. DNA of the CDR3: TGTGCCAGCTCACCACCGTCGCTAGCGGGGGGCACAGATACGCAGTATTTT. Translation: CASSPPSLAGGTDTQYF.

This rearrangement joins TRBV4-1 to TRBJ2-2; TRBD1 agrees at 12 bases. V trimming: 4 bases; J trimming: 6 bases; junction bases outside the gene matches: 12. CDR1 and CDR2 (germline): MGHRA, YSYEKL. The CDR3 is made up of 18 amino acids. In DNA form, the CDR3 reads TGCGCCAGCAGCCGTCCGGGACAGGGGGCCTTGGGGTCCGGGGAGCTGTTTTTT. Its protein is CASSRPGQGALGSGELFF.

The genes are TRBV5-1 and TRBJ2-7, with D possibly TRBD2 on 5 matching bases. The CDR3 runs to 16 residues. Per the germline V gene, CDR1 is SGHRS and CDR2 is YFSETQ. V dropped 5 bases and J dropped 5 bases, with 23 bases sitting between them. In DNA form, the CDR3 reads TGCGCCAGCAGTTACTCCCGGGCCGCCTCCGGGGACGAGCAGTACTTC. It encodes CASSYSRAASGDEQYF.

This sequence joins TRBV5-8 and TRBJ2-3; 8 bases line up with TRBD2. The CDR3 sequence is 15 residues long. Germline assignment: CDR1 SGHTS and CDR2 YDEGEE. V was pared by 4 bases and J by 2 bases, with 6 bases of the junction left unmatched. Here the CDR3 reads CASSTGGPNTDTQYF. CDR3 in DNA: TGTGCCAGCAGCACGGGGGGGCCTAACACAGATACGCAGTATTTT.

This clone was detected only a few times. The rearrangement links TRBV7-9 to TRBJ1-4; tentative D call: TRBD1 (6 bases). The CDR3 covers 14 residues. V was shortened by 1 base and J by 7 bases, with 10 bases between the two germline ends. The germline gives CDR1 SEHNR, CDR2 FQNEAQ (reference sequence). CDR3 sequence: CASSLGTASEKLFF. CDR3 DNA: TGTGCCAGCAGCTTAGGGACAGCGAGTGAAAAACTGTTTTTT.

The V and J genes are TRBV15 and TRBJ1-2, with 7 bases lining up with TRBD1. This CDR3 has 14 amino acids. Germline-derived CDR1 and CDR2 are LNHNV and YYDKDF (reference sequence). V was pared by 5 bases and J by 7 bases, with 10 bases of the junction left unmatched. The CDR3 coding sequence is TGTGCCACCAGCCCTCGGGACAGACTATCTGGCTACACCTTC. The encoded protein is CATSPRDRLSGYTF.

The chain employs TRBV7-8 and TRBJ2-7; 8 nucleotides align to TRBD1. V trimming: 6 bases; J trimming: 6 bases; junction bases outside the gene matches: 13. This CDR3 has 15 amino acids. CDR1 SGHVS and CDR2 FQNEAQ come from the germline V gene. The DNA for the CDR3 is TGTGCCAGCAGACGCCCGGGACAGGCCTCGGTCGAGCAGTACTTC. Amino acids: CASRRPGQASVEQYF.

The chain joins TRBV18 to TRBJ2-4, with TRBD1 matching 8 bases. Trimming took 1 base from V and 6 from J; bases not matched to a gene: 5. This CDR3 region has 15 residues. Germline V CDR1 and CDR2: KGHSH, LQKENI. CDR3 region: CASSPQTGGGNIQYF. For the CDR3, the DNA is TGTGCCAGCTCACCACAAACAGGGGGAGGAAACATTCAGTACTTC.

CDR3 amino acids: CASSKGQYNEQFF. The CDR3 region has the DNA TGTGCCAGCAGTAAGGGACAGTACAATGAGCAGTTCTTC. The chain links TRBV28 to TRBJ2-1; 7 nucleotides agree with TRBD1. The V segment lost 5 bases and the J segment 4 bases; nucleotides outside the gene matches: 2. The CDR3 spans 13 residues. In germline, CDR1 is MDHEN, CDR2 SYDVKM.

This rearrangement joins TRBV3-1 (or the pseudogene TRBV3-2) to TRBJ1-6, with no clear D. The V gene's germline CDR1 is LGHDT and CDR2 YNNKEL (reference sequence). The CDR3 has 15 amino acids. V lost 2 bases and J 7 bases, leaving 12 bases between the germline ends. The CDR3 nucleotides are TGTGCCAGCAGCCAACCGGGGTATGGGAATTCACCCCTCCACTTT. It specifies CASSQPGYGNSPLHF.

About this clone itself: The sample has other DNA sequences that encode this CDR3 too. V gene TRBV2 combines with J gene TRBJ1-3; 7 positions match TRBD1. CDR3 length: 14 amino acids. Germline CDR1 SNHLY, CDR2 FYNNEI. Germline trimming cut 2 bases from V and 3 bases from J; bases unmatched to any gene: 1. DNA for the CDR3: TGTGCCAGCAGTGAACAGGGGGATGGAAACACCATATATTTT. Protein sequence: CASSEQGDGNTIYF.

The J gene is TRBJ1-5, the V gene TRBV3-1 (or the pseudogene TRBV3-2); 7 bases fit TRBD1. The CDR3 sequence is 14 residues long. V shed 0 bases, J shed 7 bases, and the junction held 3 bases outside the gene matches. Germline V gene lookup returns CDR1 LGHDT and CDR2 YNNKEL (reference sequence). In DNA form, the CDR3 reads TGTGCCAGCAGCCAAGATCTGGGACAGCAGCCCCAGCATTTT. This codes for CASSQDLGQQPQHF.

The genes are TRBV5-8 and TRBJ1-1, with 8 bases identical to TRBD1. V lost 4 bases and J lost 6; bases outside the gene matches: 11. Germline V gives CDR1 SGHTS, CDR2 YDEGEE. This CDR3 comprises 15 residues. CDR3 region: CASSDAGQGAAEAFF. The CDR3 nucleotides are TGTGCCAGCAGCGATGCAGGACAGGGCGCAGCTGAAGCTTTCTTT.

This chain uses TRBV14 with TRBJ1-6; D call uncertain. Per germline, CDR1 SGHDN and CDR2 FVKESK. The CDR3 consists of 14 residues. V was trimmed by 4 bases and J by 3 bases, leaving 7 bases between them. CDR3 region: CASSPGNYNSPLHF. The CDR3 DNA is TGTGCCAGCAGCCCCGGGAACTATAATTCACCCCTCCACTTT.

This chain links TRBV7-2 with TRBJ2-1; TRBD1 matches at 8 bases. The CDR3 runs to 15 residues. Germline CDR1 and CDR2: SGHTA and FQGNSA. The J segment lost 7 bases and the V segment lost 1 base, leaving 6 bases of the junction unmatched. This chain's CDR3 is CASSLVPGGLNEQFF. The CDR3 bases are TGTGCCAGCAGCTTAGTACCAGGGGGCCTAAATGAGCAGTTCTTC. Combining the CDR3 with reference TRBV7-2 and TRBJ2-1 gives the whole variable domain GAGVSQSPSNKVTEKGKDVELRCDPISGHTALYWYRQSLGQGLEFLIYFQGNSAPDKSGLPSDRFSAERTGGSVSTLTIQRTQQEDSAVYLCASSLVPGGLNEQFFGPGTRLTVL.

The chain joins TRBV2 to TRBJ1-2; no firm D call. Germline assignment: CDR1 SNHLY and CDR2 FYNNEI. This CDR3 has 13 amino acids. Trimming shortened V by 4 bases and J by 7 bases, and 13 bases separated the two germline ends. DNA of the CDR3: TGTGCCAGCAGTGGTGAGATGTCCCTTGGCTACACCTTC. Its translation is CASSGEMSLGYTF. The entire variable domain, with the rest obtained from reference TRBV2 and TRBJ1-2, is as follows: EPEVTQTPSHQVTQMGQEVILRCVPISNHLYFYWYRQILGQKVEFLVSFYNNEISEKSEIFDDQFSVERPDGSNFTLKIRSTKLEDSAMYFCASSGEMSLGYTFGSGTRLTVV.

This clone was seen only once. The chain joins TRBV19 to TRBJ2-1, with 12 bases matching TRBD2. The CDR3 is 15 amino acids. Germline V CDR1 and CDR2: LNHDA, SQIVND (reference sequence). With V trimmed by 4 bases and J by 8 bases, 6 bases remained unmatched. The DNA of the CDR3 is TGTGCCAGTAGTACTAGCGGGGGGGCCAGCGATGAGCAGTTCTTC. This sequence encodes CASSTSGGASDEQFF.

V is TRBV24-1 and J is TRBJ2-7, with 9 positions matching TRBD2. V shed 3 bases and J 0 bases; nucleotides not matched to a gene: 8. The CDR3 runs 17 residues. CDR1 and CDR2 (germline): KGHDR, SFDVKD. The DNA for the CDR3 is TGTGCCACCAGTGATGGAAGGGCGGGGGGGGCCTCCTACGAGCAGTACTTC. Translated, it gives CATSDGRAGGASYEQYF.

Written as DNA, the CDR3 is TGTGCCAGCACCACATGGCAGATGAATTCACCCCTCCACTTT. It is translated as CASTTWQMNSPLHF. The chain recombines TRBV28 with TRBJ1-6; no clear D gene. In germline, CDR1 is MDHEN, CDR2 SYDVKM. The CDR3 totals 14 residues. Trimming took 7 bases from V and 7 from J, leaving 14 bases between them.

This rearrangement joins TRBV4-2 to TRBJ1-6, with 7 bases that match TRBD1. With 3 bases clipped from V and 8 bases from J, the junction kept 4 bases outside the gene matches. The CDR3 extends over 14 amino acids. CDR1 is LGHNA and CDR2 is YNFKEQ in the germline V gene. The CDR3 DNA reads as TGTGCCAGCAGCCAGGGACAGAGCCATTCACCCCTCCACTTT. It yields the protein CASSQGQSHSPLHF.